A selection of T cell receptor beta chains follows, all from one sample in a study of T cell changes during pregnancy in multiple sclerosis. Libraries were prepared by immunoSEQ multiplex PCR; TCRdb keeps only in-frame clonotypes and omits some of them. Of over 35,000 clones listed, roughly nine tenths are singletons. This material consisted of CD4+ T cells from peripheral blood mononuclear cells, taken in the first trimester of pregnancy. These receptors were obtained from a female donor with multiple sclerosis, enrolled in a pregnancy study. Each CDR3 is given with its conserved first and last residue. Fields, in order: V gene, J gene, clone size, D gene, CDR3 protein, CDR3 DNA. The D gene is left open where the match is weak. Not every row has a clone size; where given, it reads once, few, many or a size class.

>TRBV10-3|TRBJ2-4|NA|NA
CAISRGLAKNIQYF
TGTGCCATCAGCCGAGGCCTAGCCAAAAACATTCAGTACTTC
>TRBV5-1|TRBJ2-6|NA|NA
CASSSSNRGGSGANVLTF
TGCGCCAGCAGCTCCTCTAACAGGGGAGGCTCTGGGGCCAACGTCCTGACTTTC
>TRBV11-3|TRBJ2-7|NA|TRBD2
CASSLNSGRLTYEQYF
TGTGCCAGCAGCTTAAATAGCGGGAGGCTTACCTACGAGCAGTACTTC
>TRBV4-1|TRBJ2-2|few|TRBD2
CASSQDLFGLAKNTGELFF
TGCGCCAGCAGCCAAGATCTTTTCGGACTAGCCAAGAACACCGGGGAGCTGTTTTTT
>TRBV19|TRBJ2-7|NA|TRBD2
CASKASGTYEQYF
TGTGCCAGTAAGGCTAGCGGCACCTACGAGCAGTACTTC
>TRBV4-2|TRBJ1-1|NA|NA
CASSSPLRGANTEAFF
TGTGCCAGCAGCTCCCCTCTGCGGGGCGCGAACACTGAAGCTTTCTTT
>TRBV30|TRBJ1-5|once|NA
CAWSATFDQPQHF
TGTGCCTGGAGCGCTACCTTCGATCAGCCCCAGCATTTT
>TRBV7-2|TRBJ2-5|NA|TRBD2
CASSPRGSGIEETQYF
TGTGCCAGCAGCCCGCGGGGTAGCGGGATAGAAGAGACCCAGTACTTC
>TRBV10-3|TRBJ1-2|once|TRBD1
CAIRDLAARDSRTSGYTF
TGTGCCATCAGGGACCTGGCGGCCCGGGACAGCCGAACGAGTGGCTACACCTTC
>TRBV15|TRBJ1-2|NA|NA
CATSGAPGGEGYTF
TGTGCCACCAGCGGAGCGCCCGGGGGTGAGGGCTACACCTTC
>TRBV18|TRBJ1-1|once|TRBD1
CASSQTGQGVTEAFF
TGTGCCAGCTCACAAACGGGACAGGGGGTTACTGAAGCTTTCTTT
>TRBV19|TRBJ1-5|NA|TRBD1
CASIRAGGISNQPQHF
TGTGCCAGTATAAGGGCAGGGGGAATTTCTAATCAGCCCCAGCATTTT
>TRBV15|TRBJ1-1|once|NA
CATSRERVAEAFF
TGTGCCACCAGCAGAGAGAGGGTGGCTGAAGCTTTCTTT
>TRBV6-4|TRBJ1-1|NA|NA
CASKAEAGNTEAFF
TGTGCCAGCAAGGCAGAGGCCGGGAACACTGAAGCTTTCTTT
>TRBV4-2|TRBJ1-1|NA|NA
CASSQDPVMNTEAFF
TGTGCCAGCAGCCAAGATCCAGTGATGAACACTGAAGCTTTCTTT
>TRBV5-6|TRBJ1-5|NA|NA
CASSLTGGDQPQHF
TGTGCCAGCAGCTTGACCGGGGGGGATCAGCCCCAGCATTTT
>TRBV6-5|TRBJ1-1|NA|NA
CASTQTRDTEAFF
TGTGCCAGCACCCAAACCAGGGACACTGAAGCTTTCTTT
>TRBV7-6|TRBJ1-1|NA|TRBD1
CASSLMQGATYTEAFF
TGTGCCAGCAGCTTAATGCAGGGGGCTACTTACACTGAAGCTTTCTTT
>TRBV18|TRBJ2-7|NA|NA
CASSKDSPPSYEQYF
TGTGCCAGCTCAAAAGACAGTCCACCATCCTACGAGCAGTACTTC
>TRBV5-4|TRBJ2-5|NA|TRBD2
CASSLRLAGDGETQYF
TGTGCCAGCAGCTTGCGACTAGCGGGAGATGGAGAGACCCAGTACTTC
>TRBV7-6|TRBJ2-5|NA|NA
CASSLLQETQYF
TGTGCCAGCAGCTTATTGCAGGAGACCCAGTACTTC
>TRBV5-8|TRBJ1-3|few|NA
CASSLGLADISGNTIYF
TGTGCCAGCAGCTTGGGTCTGGCAGATATCTCTGGAAACACCATATATTTT
>TRBV5-1|TRBJ1-2|NA|NA
CASSPGRETYGYTF
TGCGCCAGCAGCCCTGGGAGGGAGACCTATGGCTACACCTTC
>TRBV6-5|TRBJ2-3|NA|NA
CASSSLWGADTQYF
TGTGCCAGCAGTTCCCTGTGGGGGGCAGATACGCAGTATTTT
>TRBV5-8|TRBJ1-5|NA|TRBD1
CASSLGQGRDQPQHF
TGTGCCAGCAGTCTCGGACAGGGTAGGGATCAGCCCCAGCATTTT
>TRBV11-3|TRBJ1-1|NA|TRBD1
CASSSQGDTEAFF
TGTGCCAGCAGCTCTCAGGGGGACACTGAAGCTTTCTTT